This T cell receptor (beta chain) came from a study of blood T cell repertoires in COVID-19 (dated by TCRdb to 2018 to 2020). General notes on the study: The collaborator samples originated in the United States, Italy and Spain and spanned the acute and convalescent phases of COVID-19. The material from the prospective study consisted of cDNA or gDNA derived from T cells, B-cell-depleted T cells, or PBMCs. The dataset comprised deeply sampled blood TCRbeta repertoires from subjects exposed to, actively infected with, or recovered from COVID-19. The repertoires were made available in a free public database intended to serve as a resource for research on the immune response to SARS-CoV-2. Samples came from the ongoing ImmuneRACE study (first 160 participants) plus 1,254 subjects from 6 global collaborators. A de-identified subject ID, COVID-19 status, age in years and sex were almost always included in the sample metadata. HLA class I and class II types, where available, came from metadata supplied by the sample provider rather than from assay-based typing. The investigation overall reported the following: The amount of clinical and demographic metadata varied by source and participant and was provided uncurated.

From the germline V gene (reference sequence), CDR1 is SEHNR and CDR2 is FQNEAQ. After removal of 1 base from V and 4 bases from J, the junction retains 4 bases not matched to a gene. Counted from cysteine to phenylalanine, this CDR3 has 15 amino acids. The entry retains the CDR3 DNA only, 45 bases that are in frame from base 1. The immunoSEQ Assay, a bias-controlled multiplex PCR, was used to amplify TCRbeta CDR3 regions from genomic DNA. Concerning the study's data processing: Within the assay, amplification of reference gene primers was used to estimate how many nucleated cells each sample contained. To quantify the absolute abundance of each unique TCRbeta CDR3 rearrangement, sequence reads were collapsed and filtered. For each sample, productive Simpson clonality was calculated as the square root of Simpson's diversity index over productive rearrangements. As stored in TCRdb, this immuneACCESS dataset retains in-frame rearrangements with V and J assigned. A fraction of the clones does not appear; measured against another copy, unresolved V genes explain less than half of the discrepancy, and the remainder lacks a known reason. D and trimming come from the DNA, and the V and J calls and clone size come from that table. The sample table contains tens of thousands of clones; only one count was recorded for about 83% of them. The ten largest account for roughly 5% of the sample.

Each collaborating institution followed its own protocols to collect whole blood in K2EDTA tubes. Collaborator samples were shipped for TCRbeta analysis as frozen whole blood, isolated PBMCs, or DNA extracted from either sample type. A word on this clone: No antigen is known for it. No much larger clone is present one base from it, and per-base qualities are unavailable.

The chain links TRBV7-9 with TRBJ1-2; 9 nucleotides in the junction match TRBD1. The clonotype originates from a man in his fifties or sixties with active COVID-19. The sequenced sample consisted of peripheral blood. The DNA reads as follows: TGTGCCAGCAGCTTAGGGGGACAGGGAGTCTATGGCTACACCTTC. This gives the protein CASSLGGQGVYGYTF. The full variable domain, completed from the reference TRBV7-9 and TRBJ1-2 proteins outside the CDR3, reads DTGVSQNPRHKITKRGQNVTFRCDPISEHNRLYWYRQTLGQGPEFLTYFQNEAQLEKSRLLSDRFSAERPKGSFSTLEIQRTEQGDSAMYLCASSLGGQGVYGYTFGSGTRLTVV.